This TCR beta chain was observed in a study of blood T cell repertoires in COVID-19. At the level of the study: The analysed material was cDNA or gDNA that came from T cells, B-cell-depleted T cells, or PBMCs.

The CDR3 consists of 17 residues. V trimming: 2 bases; J trimming: 7 bases; junction bases outside the gene matches: 10. Germline V gene sequence: CDR1 SGHDN, CDR2 FVKESK. Some clones are missing from TCRdb's copy, which holds only in-frame ones; the method was immunoSEQ multiplex PCR. The sample holds around 170,000 clones, about 90% seen once. This chain joins TRBV14 and TRBJ2-1; TRBD2 matches at 11 bases. The sample was peripheral blood. This sequence originates from a woman aged 65 to 85 with acute or convalescent COVID-19. The CDR3 is CASSQTRLAGGLNEQFF. For the CDR3, the DNA is TGTGCCAGCAGCCAAACAAGGCTAGCGGGGGGTCTTAATGAGCAGTTCTTC.